There are many counts of the clone carrying this TCR beta chain. Template material for amplifying TCR beta CDR3 regions consisted of RNA transcripts. First-round RT-PCR of the TCR CDR3 relied on the HTBI primer set. Via MiXCR, TCRdb re-called the multiplex PCR reads, giving one row per CDR3 protein. The table includes a few hundred thousand distinct CDR3 sequences, under 60% detected once. Orbital computed tomography and thyroid ultrasound, together with serum TRAb and thyroxine and clinical symptoms, were used for diagnoses. The germline V gene encodes CDR1 MDHEN and CDR2 SYDVKM. This CDR3 has 15 residues. V dropped 6 bases and J dropped 3; count of bases not matched to a gene: 9. This sample stems from a study of T cells in Graves' hyperthyroidism and ophthalmopathy.

The clonotype was recovered from a woman under 30 with Graves' hyperthyroidism. Sequencing was done on a sample of peripheral blood or thyroid tissue (not recorded which). This chain links TRBV28 with TRBJ1-2, with TRBD1 matching over 8 bases. As DNA, the CDR3 is TGTGCCAGCAGAGGACAGGGAGGGTTAGACTATGGCTACACCTTC. It encodes CASRGQGGLDYGYTF.